This T cell receptor beta chain was recovered during a study of blood T cell repertoires in COVID-19. The CDR3 sequence is 14 residues long. Germline CDR1 and CDR2: SQVTM and ANQGSEA. V gave up 2 bases and J gave up 4 bases; unmatched junction bases: 4. TCRdb's table, derived via immunoSEQ multiplex PCR, lists solely in-frame clones and lacks some. This table holds hundreds of thousands of clones, about 85% found once. The TCR comes from a woman aged 18-30 years with acute or convalescent COVID-19. Sequences were obtained from peripheral blood. V and J are TRBV29-1 and TRBJ2-5; TRBD2 aligns across 10 bases. The CDR3 here is CSVETSGIGETQYF. The DNA of the CDR3 is TGCAGCGTTGAAACTAGCGGGATTGGAGAGACCCAGTACTTC.